This T cell receptor beta chain appears in the sequencing data of a study of blood T cell repertoires in COVID-19. Study information: COVID-19 samples collected from the United States, Italy and Spain covered acute and convalescent phases. PBMCs, B-cell-depleted T cells, or T cells provided the cDNA or gDNA that made up the material.

This CDR3 is built from 14 residues. V was cut by 6 bases and J by 1 base, with 12 bases left in between. CDR1 is MNHNY and CDR2 is SVGAGI in the germline V gene (reference sequence). Original methodology: Amplification with reference gene primers provided the estimates of nucleated cell counts. Method: immunoSEQ multiplex PCR; TCRdb's copy keeps in-frame clones and lacks some. V, J and clone size are those of that table, while D and trimming were read from the DNA. The sample gives some 150,000 clones, roughly 80% of which show up once; 25% to 30% is in the top ten. The chain joins TRBV6-6 to TRBJ1-1; maybe TRBD1 (6 bases). The source of this sequence is a woman aged 55-69 years with acute or convalescent COVID-19. The specimen was peripheral blood. CDR3 amino acids: CASSRGPENTEAFF. The CDR3 nucleotides are TGTGCCAGCAGCAGGGGACCGGAGAACACTGAAGCTTTCTTT.